What follows are 32 T cell receptor beta chains derived from one specimen sequenced in a study of cytomegalovirus exposure and HLA in healthy donors. Assay: immunoSEQ multiplex PCR; the TCRdb copy retains only in-frame clones and omits some. The profile shows over 150,000 clones, 70% to 90% of them singletons. Material for sequencing was PBMCs. All receptors come from a human donor in good health.

The chain couples TRBV19 to TRBJ2-3, with 8 nucleotides matching TRBD1. In germline, CDR1 is LNHDA, CDR2 SQIVND (reference sequence). V gave up 0 bases and J gave up 1 base; unmatched junction bases: 3. This CDR3 contains 16 residues. The CDR3 DNA reads TGTGCCAGTAGTATAGATCAGGGGGCGCGCACAGATACGCAGTATTTT. This translates into CASSIDQGARTDTQYF.

The V call is TRBV28, the J call TRBJ2-7; tentative D call: TRBD2 (6 bases). The V end was cut by 6 bases, the J end by 3 bases, with 15 bases between. Germline assignment: CDR1 MDHEN and CDR2 SYDVKM. The CDR3 extends over 14 amino acids. The CDR3, as DNA: TGTGCCAGCAGCCCTTCGGGACTGCTCTACGAGCAGTACTTC. It codes for CASSPSGLLYEQYF. Variable domain in full (rest from reference TRBV28 and TRBJ2-7): DVKVTQSSRYLVKRTGEKVFLECVQDMDHENMFWYRQDPGLGLRLIYFSYDVKMKEKGDIPEGYSVSREKKERFSLILESASTNQTSMYLCASSPSGLLYEQYFGPGTRLTVT.

This clone occurred a few times. The J gene is TRBJ1-2, the V gene TRBV4-1, with 7 bases fitting TRBD1. This CDR3 has 14 residues. Germline assignment: CDR1 MGHRA and CDR2 YSYEKL. V lost 4 bases to trimming and J lost 4 bases; unmatched junction nucleotides: 6. The CDR3 here is CASSPGTDIYGYTF. The CDR3 DNA reads TGCGCCAGCAGCCCCGGGACAGATATCTATGGCTACACCTTC.

The chain uses TRBV6-6 and TRBJ1-1; weak D call: TRBD1 (5 bases). This CDR3 has 16 amino acids. The germline CDR1 and CDR2 sequences are MNHNY and SVGAGI (reference sequence). Trimming stripped 6 bases from V and 1 base from J, with 18 bases between. DNA for the CDR3: TGTGCCAGCAGCTCTCGGGGGGGAAAGGCGAACACTGAAGCTTTCTTT. This translates into CASSSRGGKANTEAFF.

The chain recombines TRBV30 with TRBJ2-5; D gene unclear. The germline CDR1 and CDR2 sequences are GTSNPN and SVGIG (reference sequence). V dropped 4 bases and J dropped 5 bases, with 11 bases sitting between them. This CDR3 is built from 12 residues. DNA for the CDR3: TGTGCCTGGACAGGCCCGTGGGAGACCCAGTACTTC. This gives the protein CAWTGPWETQYF. Using reference TRBV30 and TRBJ2-5 for the parts outside the CDR3, the full variable domain is SQTIHQWPATLVQPVGSPLSLECTVEGTSNPNLYWYRQAAGRGLQLLFYSVGIGQISSEVPQNLSASRPQDRQFILSSKKLLLSDSGFYLCAWTGPWETQYFGPGTRLLVL.

This rearrangement joins TRBV4-2 to TRBJ2-3; D is possibly TRBD1 (6 bases). CDR3 length: 15 residues. V dropped 4 bases and J dropped 6 bases, with 17 bases sitting between them. The V gene's germline CDR1 is LGHNA and CDR2 YNFKEQ. CDR3 coding DNA: TGTGCCAGCAGCCTCTCCAGGGGCGGAGTGGATACGCAGTATTTT. Its translation is CASSLSRGGVDTQYF.

V gene TRBV6-1 combines with J gene TRBJ2-2; 7 bases align to TRBD2. Germline trimming cut 2 bases from V and 8 bases from J; bases unmatched to any gene: 14. The CDR3 totals 17 residues. CDR1 is MNHNS, CDR2 SASEGT, per germline. In DNA, the CDR3 is TGTGCCAGCAGTGAAAAGGGGAGCGGGGTAAAAGTTGGGGAGCTGTTTTTT. Translating it yields CASSEKGSGVKVGELFF.

V usage is TRBV14 and J usage is TRBJ2-5; 8 nucleotides match TRBD2. The junction had 12 bases not matched to a gene; V was cut back by 1 base and J by 5 bases. This CDR3 contains 17 residues. The germline V gene encodes CDR1 SGHDN and CDR2 FVKESK. In nucleotides, the CDR3 is TGTGCCAGCAGCCAAGGGACTAGCCGATTCTCTGGGGAGACCCAGTACTTC. Amino acid sequence: CASSQGTSRFSGETQYF.

At least ten counts were recorded for this clone. The V call is TRBV11-1, the J call TRBJ2-1, with D maybe TRBD2 (6 bases). The germline V gene has CDR1 SGHAT and CDR2 FQDESV (reference sequence). The CDR3 loop spans 15 amino acids. V lost 3 bases, J lost 6 bases, and 15 bases lay in between. CDR3 nucleotides: TGTGCCAGCAGCTTGGGGGATCTAGCGACCAATGAGCAGTTCTTC. As protein: CASSLGDLATNEQFF.

The chain has TRBV4-3 and TRBJ2-7; a weak D match, TRBD2 (5 bases). Germline CDR1 and CDR2: LGHNA and YSLEER. CDR3 length: 15 residues. Trimming took off 1 base at V and 6 bases at J, with 16 bases between the two ends. This chain's CDR3 is CASSQGLDLTTEQYF. DNA of the CDR3: TGCGCCAGCAGCCAAGGGTTAGACCTGACTACCGAGCAGTACTTC.

The V gene is TRBV11-2, the J gene TRBJ2-7; 9 positions agree with TRBD2. The germline CDR1 and CDR2 sequences are SGHAT and FQNNGV. V lost 1 base to trimming and J lost 3 bases; unmatched junction nucleotides: 16. The CDR3 extends over 19 amino acids. Here the CDR3 reads CASSLGFSGSGRSVYEQYF. As DNA, the CDR3 is TGTGCCAGCAGCTTAGGATTTAGCGGTAGCGGGAGAAGCGTCTACGAGCAGTACTTC. Combining the CDR3 with reference TRBV11-2 and TRBJ2-7 gives the whole variable domain EAGVAQSPRYKIIEKRQSVAFWCNPISGHATLYWYQQILGQGPKLLIQFQNNGVVDDSQLPKDRFSAERLKGVDSTLKIQPAKLEDSAVYLCASSLGFSGSGRSVYEQYFGPGTRLTVT.

The gene calls are TRBV7-6 and TRBJ2-1; TRBD2 matches 7 bases. This CDR3 has 13 residues. Unmatched junction bases numbered 8, after V lost 5 bases and J lost 10 bases. Germline CDR1 SGHVS, CDR2 FNYEAQ. This CDR3 is CASSLGRAREQFF. CDR3 bases: TGTGCCAGCAGCCTAGGGAGGGCCCGCGAGCAGTTCTTC.

The chain couples TRBV7-9 to TRBJ1-1; TRBD1 aligns across 8 bases. CDR1 and CDR2 (germline): SEHNR, FQNEAQ (reference sequence). The CDR3 runs 13 residues. The V gene end was trimmed by 6 bases and the J gene end by 4 bases; junction bases not matched to a gene: 4. CDR3 protein: CASRPTGGTEAFF. The CDR3 DNA reads TGTGCCAGCAGACCAACAGGGGGCACTGAAGCTTTCTTT.

The chain is built from TRBV30 and TRBJ2-7, with D possibly TRBD1 on 6 matching bases. Trimming shortened V by 6 bases and J by 0 bases, and 21 bases separated the two germline ends. Germline V gene sequence: CDR1 GTSNPN, CDR2 SVGIG (reference sequence). The CDR3 has 16 residues. The CDR3 loop is CACRPGHLSSSYEQYF. CDR3 bases: TGTGCCTGCCGGCCGGGACACCTCTCGAGCTCCTACGAGCAGTACTTC.

The CDR3 DNA reads as TGCGCCAGCAGTGGTCAGGGAGGCTACAATGAGCAGTTCTTC. It yields the protein CASSGQGGYNEQFF. The chain employs TRBV10-2 and TRBJ2-1; maybe TRBD2 (6 bases). This CDR3 is 14 amino acids long. Per the germline V gene, CDR1 is WSHSY and CDR2 is SAAADI. Trimming removed 4 bases from V and 3 bases from J, with 10 bases in between.

The chain carries TRBV5-1 and TRBJ2-1, with 9 bases identical to TRBD2. Germline assignment: CDR1 SGHRS and CDR2 YFSETQ. The trim removed 6 bases at V and 12 bases at J, leaving 19 bases unmatched. The CDR3 covers 16 residues. The CDR3 region is CASTPPTSGGKGRQFF. CDR3 in DNA: TGCGCCAGCACCCCCCCGACGAGCGGGGGGAAAGGGAGGCAGTTCTTC.

This clone was detected only a few times. The chain has TRBV6-1 and TRBJ1-2, with TRBD1 as a possible D gene (5 bases). CDR1 MNHNS and CDR2 SASEGT come from the germline V gene. Trimming pared 4 bases from V and 2 bases from J, leaving 17 bases between. This CDR3 region has 16 residues. CDR3 in amino acids: CASSGQGFASNYGYTF. The CDR3 nucleotides are TGTGCCAGCAGTGGTCAGGGTTTCGCTTCGAACTATGGCTACACCTTC.

The genes are TRBV4-1 and TRBJ1-5; the D gene is possibly TRBD1 (5 bases). In germline, CDR1 is MGHRA, CDR2 YSYEKL. The V gene lost 4 bases and the J gene lost 0 bases, with 13 bases spanning the gap. The CDR3 runs 16 residues. The CDR3 region has the DNA TGCGCCAGCAGCCCGGGGGACGGTTATAGCAATCAGCCCCAGCATTTT. This codes for CASSPGDGYSNQPQHF.

The rearrangement joins TRBV5-1 to TRBJ1-1, with 7 bases fitting TRBD1. The CDR3 is 14 residues long. V shed 1 base and J 4 bases; nucleotides not matched to a gene: 4. Germline-derived CDR1 and CDR2 are SGHRS and YFSETQ. In nucleotides, the CDR3 is TGCGCCAGCAGCTTGAACAGGGGAGGCACTGAAGCTTTCTTT. Its protein product is CASSLNRGGTEAFF.

This sequence joins TRBV6-5 and TRBJ1-1, with D possibly TRBD1 on 6 matching bases. V lost 2 bases and J 2 bases, leaving 12 bases between the germline ends. The CDR3 is 15 residues long. Germline loops: CDR1 MNHEY, CDR2 SVGAGI. The CDR3 reads CASSYAWDTNTEAFF. CDR3 bases: TGTGCCAGCAGTTACGCGTGGGACACCAACACTGAAGCTTTCTTT.

The genes are TRBV5-6 and TRBJ2-7; 8 bases agree with TRBD2. The CDR3 has 15 residues. Looked up from germline, CDR1 is SGHDT and CDR2 is YYEEEE. V shed 2 bases and J 6 bases; nucleotides not matched to a gene: 10. The CDR3 DNA is TGTGCCAGCAGCTTAGACTGGACGGGGGGGAGCGAGCAGTACTTC. Encoded protein: CASSLDWTGGSEQYF.

The V call is TRBV7-2, the J call TRBJ1-2; D not certain. The CDR3 contains 13 residues. Germline CDR1 is SGHTA and CDR2 is FQGNSA. Trimming pared 5 bases from V and 8 bases from J, leaving 15 bases between. Here the CDR3 DNA reads TGTGCCAGCAGCCCCAATGCAGGCTGGGGCTACACCTTC. This codes for CASSPNAGWGYTF.

This clone is a singleton in its sample. This chain joins TRBV5-1 and TRBJ2-3, with TRBD2 matching 16 bases. The V gene end was trimmed by 4 bases and the J gene end by 4 bases; junction bases not matched to a gene: 6. This CDR3 contains 17 residues. Germline V lookup: CDR1 SGHRS, CDR2 YFSETQ. The CDR3 DNA reads as TGCGCCAGCAGCAAGGGACTAGCGGGGGGGCTGGCAGATACGCAGTATTTT. Translated: CASSKGLAGGLADTQYF.

This chain links TRBV7-9 with TRBJ1-1, with D uncertain. CDR1 SEHNR and CDR2 FQNEAQ come from the germline V gene (reference sequence). The V gene lost 5 bases and the J gene lost 7 bases, with 8 bases spanning the gap. CDR3 length equals 11 residues. CDR3 sequence: CASSPRGEAFF. For the CDR3, the DNA is TGTGCCAGCAGCCCTCGGGGTGAAGCTTTCTTT. The variable domain in full, with the rest retrieved from reference TRBV7-9 and TRBJ1-1, is DTGVSQNPRHKITKRGQNVTFRCDPISEHNRLYWYRQTLGQGPEFLTYFQNEAQLEKSRLLSDRFSAERPKGSFSTLEIQRTEQGDSAMYLCASSPRGEAFFGQGTRLTVV.

CDR3 amino acids: CASSATSGGANNEQFF. CDR3 sequence (DNA): TGCGCCAGCAGCGCCACTAGCGGGGGGGCCAACAATGAGCAGTTCTTC. The chain recombines TRBV5-1 with TRBJ2-1; TRBD2 matches at 13 bases. The CDR3 has 16 amino acids. V lost 4 bases, J lost 5 bases, and 6 bases stayed unmatched. Germline CDR1 and CDR2: SGHRS and YFSETQ.

This clone came up once. The gene calls are TRBV5-1 and TRBJ2-5; 11 nucleotides line up with TRBD2. V shed 4 bases and J 5 bases; nucleotides not matched to a gene: 13. From germline, CDR1 is SGHRS and CDR2 YFSETQ. The CDR3 runs 17 residues. Written as DNA, the CDR3 is TGCGCCAGCAGCGTCGCCGGGACTAGCGGACTGAGGGAGACCCAGTACTTC. This translates into CASSVAGTSGLRETQYF.

The rearrangement uses TRBV6-6 and TRBJ2-3; 9 bases are shared with TRBD2. CDR1 MNHNY and CDR2 SVGAGI come from the germline V gene (reference sequence). V lost 0 bases to trimming and J lost 8 bases; unmatched junction nucleotides: 9. CDR3 length equals 16 residues. For the CDR3, the DNA is TGTGCCAGCAGTTACTCCAGCGGGAGGAAATCGGGTACGCAGTATTTT. Amino acids: CASSYSSGRKSGTQYF.

The rearrangement uses TRBV4-2 and TRBJ2-7; TRBD2 matches at 9 bases. Germline values: CDR1 LGHNA, CDR2 YNFKEQ. This CDR3 comprises 16 residues. After removal of 4 bases from V and 1 base from J, the junction contained 8 bases not matched to a gene. The CDR3 DNA sequence: TGTGCCAGCAGCCTGTTAACGGCGGGAGGGTCCTACGAGCAGTACTTC. It codes for CASSLLTAGGSYEQYF.

The table lists this clone with a few counts. V gene TRBV4-3 combines with J gene TRBJ1-2; maybe TRBD1 (6 bases). The CDR3 consists of 16 residues. Trimming left V 0 bases short and J 2 bases short, with 13 bases between. The V gene's germline CDR1 is LGHNA and CDR2 YSLEER. The CDR3 here is CASSQDSGAQNYGYTF. CDR3 coding DNA: TGCGCCAGCAGCCAAGATTCAGGGGCGCAAAACTATGGCTACACCTTC.

The chain carries TRBV5-5 and TRBJ1-4; TRBD1 aligns across 8 bases. The junction had 9 bases not matched to a gene; V was cut back by 0 bases and J by 8 bases. The V gene's germline CDR1 is SGHKS and CDR2 YYEKEE (reference sequence). The CDR3 has 16 residues. In DNA form, the CDR3 reads TGTGCCAGCAGCTTGGCCGCGACAGGGGAGGAGGAAAAACTGTTTTTT. It translates to CASSLAATGEEEKLFF.

This rearrangement joins TRBV5-1 to TRBJ2-3; the D gene is possibly TRBD2 (6 bases). The CDR3 loop spans 14 amino acids. Germline V lookup: CDR1 SGHRS, CDR2 YFSETQ. Trimming stripped 4 bases from V and 1 base from J, with 10 bases between. CDR3 sequence reads: CASSTSSGTDTQYF. The CDR3 coding sequence is TGCGCCAGCAGCACTAGCTCCGGCACAGATACGCAGTATTTT.

The chain has TRBV30 and TRBJ1-2, with TRBD1 matching over 8 bases. This CDR3 contains 15 residues. Germline assignment: CDR1 GTSNPN and CDR2 SVGIG (reference sequence). With V trimmed by 0 bases and J by 5 bases, 8 bases remained unmatched. In DNA, the CDR3 is TGTGCCTGGAGTGTACGGCGTACAGGGGGTTATGGCTACACCTTC. Translation gives CAWSVRRTGGYGYTF.